This T cell receptor beta chain was profiled in a study of early stage breast cancer tumors (dated by TCRdb to the late 2010s). Regarding the complete study: Of the approximately 16 invasive breast tumors, roughly 13 were found to be estrogen receptor-positive, progesterone receptor-positive and HER2-negative. On average, each sample got about 9-fold read coverage. Across all samples, a few million templates representing nearly 1,100,000 unique clonotypes were detected. About 65% of the 12 ER+/PR+/HER2- tumors were invasive ductal carcinomas, while the other four were invasive lobular carcinomas.

The study profiled bulk TCR beta-chain repertoires in matched peripheral blood, tumor and adjacent normal breast tissue taken from approximately 15 patients with early-stage breast cancer. Before surgery, whole blood (roughly 4.5-10 mL) was collected into EDTA tubes and processed within 2 hours. Peripheral blood mononuclear cells were isolated by Ficoll-Paque centrifugation in SepMate-50 tubes. PBMCs were cryopreserved in aliquots of about 2 to 4 million cells in about 90% FBS with roughly 10% DMSO and kept in liquid nitrogen. The Qiagen AllPrep DNA/RNA Mini kit was used for genomic DNA extraction. Concerning this clone itself: Its antigen is still unknown. Base-call qualities are not available, and no considerably larger clone is one nucleotide away.

Each sample was amplified as two independent genomic DNA replicates: around 0.5 ug for blood and approximately 1.4 ug for tumor or normal breast. TCRB sequencing of genomic DNA was carried out with the ImmunoSeq Intro kit according to the manufacturer's instructions. Multiplex PCR ran around 32 cycles with proprietary primers and spike-in control sequences for absolute quantification. Single-end 150-bp reads were used to sequence an 87-bp fragment spanning the CDR3 plus the flanking V and J genes. Each lane of an Illumina MiSeq running version 3.0 chemistry carried seven multiplexed samples, with two replicates apiece. The source study handled its data this way. The vendor's proprietary pipeline handled the raw data processing, merging both replicates into a single result for each sample. Productive rearrangements sharing the V-gene family, CDR3 amino acid sequence and J-gene segment were defined as clonotypes. Clonality was computed as 1 minus the normalized Shannon entropy (Pielou evenness) of TCRB abundances. To estimate T cell density, the total number of templates was divided by the number of input cells, which was inferred from the amount of DNA input. Recon was used with default parameters to estimate total repertoire diversity and clonality. Tumor-enriched clonotypes were defined as having over 0.1% abundance in tumor and at least 32-fold higher abundance than in normal breast. TCRdb mirrors the immuneACCESS table, restricted to in-frame sequences. Some clones are absent from its copies; in checked studies, under half trace to an unresolved V gene, and the reason for the others is unknown. V, J and clone size are taken as reported in that table, and D and trimming were inferred from the DNA itself. The sample data list some 48,000 clones, and around 83% of these were observed just once. The ten top clones hold more than 1.1% of the sample.

Beyond this particular receptor, the publication reports: Enriched TCRB sequences shared across patients were mostly commonly generated sequences, unlikely to play an important role in the tumor microenvironment. Compared with adjacent normal breast tissue, tumors had roughly 2.5-fold higher T cell density and higher clonality. Chain pairing and functional markers such as CD4, CD8 and FOXP3 were not captured by bulk genomic DNA sequencing of unsorted cells. Analysis by tumor subtype was prevented by the small cohort size. Repertoires from blood and normal breast were more alike than repertoires from blood and tumor, and in about 85% of the 16 patients, comparing each tissue with blood separated tumor from normal.

The germline V gene encodes CDR1 SEHNR and CDR2 FQNEAQ (reference sequence). V sheds 4 bases and J sheds 0 bases, leaving 3 bases between their ends. From the cysteine through the phenylalanine, the CDR3 covers 12 amino acids. Here the CDR3 DNA is all that survives: 36 bases in frame from base 1. The sample was blood. This TCR was recovered from a person between 50 and 60 years old with breast cancer. The sequence joins TRBV7-9 to TRBJ1-1; the D gene remains uncertain. CDR3 protein: CASSSVNTEAFF. The sequence in DNA is TGTGCCAGCAGCTCAGTGAACACTGAAGCTTTCTTT.